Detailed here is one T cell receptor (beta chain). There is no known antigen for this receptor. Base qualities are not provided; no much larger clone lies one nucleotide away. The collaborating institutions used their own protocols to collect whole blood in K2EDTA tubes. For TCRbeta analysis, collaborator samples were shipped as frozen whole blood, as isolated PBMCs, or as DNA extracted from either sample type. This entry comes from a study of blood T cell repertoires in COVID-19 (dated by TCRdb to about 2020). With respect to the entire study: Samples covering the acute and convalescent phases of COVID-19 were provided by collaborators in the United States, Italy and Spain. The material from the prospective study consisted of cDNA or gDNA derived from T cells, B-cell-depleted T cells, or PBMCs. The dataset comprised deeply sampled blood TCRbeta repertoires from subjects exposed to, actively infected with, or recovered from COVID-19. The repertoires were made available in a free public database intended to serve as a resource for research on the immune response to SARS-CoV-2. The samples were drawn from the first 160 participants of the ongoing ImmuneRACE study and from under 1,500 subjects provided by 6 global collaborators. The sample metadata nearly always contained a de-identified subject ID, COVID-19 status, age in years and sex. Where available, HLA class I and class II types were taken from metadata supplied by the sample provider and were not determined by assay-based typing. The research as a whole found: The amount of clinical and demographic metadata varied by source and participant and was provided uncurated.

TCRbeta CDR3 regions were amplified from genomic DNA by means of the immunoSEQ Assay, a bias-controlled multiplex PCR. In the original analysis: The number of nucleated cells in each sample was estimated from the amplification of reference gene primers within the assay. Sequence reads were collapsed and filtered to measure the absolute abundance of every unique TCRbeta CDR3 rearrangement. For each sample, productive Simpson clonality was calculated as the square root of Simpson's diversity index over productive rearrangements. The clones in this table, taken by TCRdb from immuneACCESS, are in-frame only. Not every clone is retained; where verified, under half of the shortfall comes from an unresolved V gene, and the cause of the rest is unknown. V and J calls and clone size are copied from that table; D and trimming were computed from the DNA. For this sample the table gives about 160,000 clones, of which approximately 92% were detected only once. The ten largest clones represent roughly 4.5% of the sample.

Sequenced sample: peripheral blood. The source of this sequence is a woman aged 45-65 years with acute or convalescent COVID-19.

The CDR3 region reads CASSLPGTVYNEQFF. The base sequence is TGTGCCAGCAGCTTACCAGGGACAGTCTACAATGAGCAGTTCTTC. Here the chain combines TRBV11-1 and TRBJ2-1; the junction holds 7 bases that match TRBD1. The CDR3 sequence holds 15 residues, the cysteine and phenylalanine included. Only CDR3 DNA remains: 45 bases, in frame from the first base. Trimming removed 2 bases from V and 3 bases from J; the gene matches leave 4 bases unexplained. The germline V gene (reference sequence) specifies SGHAT as CDR1 and FQDESV as CDR2.